This T cell receptor (beta chain) was captured by sequencing in a study of T cell responses to AZD1222 COVID-19 vaccine. About the research overall: Researchers grouped second doses given at about 4 or about 12 weeks into one pool.

Some clones are missing from TCRdb's copy, which holds only in-frame ones; the method was immunoSEQ multiplex PCR. The sample includes 200,000 to 300,000 clones, approximately 93% of them seen just once. The CDR3 extends over 14 amino acids. From germline, CDR1 is SGHNT and CDR2 YYREEE (reference sequence). V lost 6 bases and J lost 1, with 13 bases in between. Broader study findings: The study reported that nearly half of spike-specific TCRs target unmutated variant regions. Clonal diversity was possibly underestimated, and white British individuals and females predominated among donors. Recipients of AZD1222 seropositive at baseline numbered only 5 to 7.

This clone was counted a single time. Its specificity is not known. The chain recombines TRBV5-4 with TRBJ1-1; no definite D call. Material: peripheral blood, obtained on day 0 of AZD1222 vaccination. This receptor was taken from an adult in good health. CDR3 region: CASTSSRENTEAFF. The CDR3 nucleotides read TGTGCCAGCACCTCCAGTAGGGAGAACACTGAAGCTTTCTTT.